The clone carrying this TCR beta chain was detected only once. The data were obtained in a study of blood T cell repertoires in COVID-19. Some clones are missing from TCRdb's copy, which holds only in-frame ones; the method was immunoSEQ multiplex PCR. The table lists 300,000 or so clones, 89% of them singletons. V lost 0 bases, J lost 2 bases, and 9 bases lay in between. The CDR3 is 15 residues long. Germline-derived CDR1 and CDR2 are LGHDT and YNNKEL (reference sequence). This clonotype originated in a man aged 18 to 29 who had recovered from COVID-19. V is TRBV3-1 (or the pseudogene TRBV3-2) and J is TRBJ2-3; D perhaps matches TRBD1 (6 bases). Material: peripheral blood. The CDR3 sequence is CASSQEGQITDTQYF. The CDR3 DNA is TGTGCCAGCAGCCAAGAGGGACAAATCACAGATACGCAGTATTTT.